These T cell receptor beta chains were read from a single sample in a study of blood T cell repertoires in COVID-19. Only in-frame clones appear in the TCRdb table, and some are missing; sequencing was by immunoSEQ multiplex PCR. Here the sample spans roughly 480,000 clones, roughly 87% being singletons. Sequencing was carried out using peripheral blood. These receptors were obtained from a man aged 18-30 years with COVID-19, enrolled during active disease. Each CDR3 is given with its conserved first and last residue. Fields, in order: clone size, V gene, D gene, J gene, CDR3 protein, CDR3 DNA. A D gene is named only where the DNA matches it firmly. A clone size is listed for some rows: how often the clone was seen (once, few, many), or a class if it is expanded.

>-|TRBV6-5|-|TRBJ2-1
CASSKGTNEQFF
TGTGCCAGCAGTAAGGGGACTAATGAGCAGTTCTTC
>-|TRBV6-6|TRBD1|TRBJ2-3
CASWTGQGSKDTQYF
TGTGCCAGCTGGACGGGACAGGGGAGTAAAGATACGCAGTATTTT
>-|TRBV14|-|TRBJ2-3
CASSVAGATDTQYF
TGTGCCAGCAGCGTCGCGGGTGCAACAGATACGCAGTATTTT
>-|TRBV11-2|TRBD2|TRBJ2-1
CASSLSSPSGYNEQFF
TGTGCCAGCAGCTTGAGCTCACCTAGCGGTTACAATGAGCAGTTCTTC
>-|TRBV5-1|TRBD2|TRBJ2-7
CASSLGSGDDYEQYF
TGCGCCAGCTCCCTCGGCAGCGGGGATGACTACGAGCAGTACTTC
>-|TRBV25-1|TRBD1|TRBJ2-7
CASSPGGQAAYEQYF
TGTGCCAGCAGCCCCGGTGGACAGGCCGCCTACGAGCAGTACTTC
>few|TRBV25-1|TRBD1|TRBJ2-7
CASRTGSGEQYF
TGTGCCAGCCGGACAGGTTCGGGGGAGCAGTACTTC
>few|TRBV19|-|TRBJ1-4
CASSMAREVEKLFF
TGTGCCAGTAGTATGGCCAGGGAAGTGGAAAAACTGTTTTTT
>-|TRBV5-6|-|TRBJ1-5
CASSLRSVQTSDQPQHF
TGTGCCAGCAGCTTGAGGTCGGTCCAGACGAGCGATCAGCCCCAGCATTTT
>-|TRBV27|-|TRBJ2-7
CASSLQGRYEQYF
TGTGCCAGCAGTTTACAGGGAAGGTACGAGCAGTACTTC
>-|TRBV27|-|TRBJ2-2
CAINFVRDGANTGELFF
TGTGCCATTAATTTTGTGAGGGATGGGGCGAACACCGGGGAGCTGTTTTTT
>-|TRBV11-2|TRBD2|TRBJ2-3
CASLPGLSDTQYF
TGTGCCAGCTTGCCGGGACTATCAGATACGCAGTATTTT
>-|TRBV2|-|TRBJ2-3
CASSGHIGTDTQYF
TGTGCCAGCAGTGGACACATAGGCACAGATACGCAGTATTTT
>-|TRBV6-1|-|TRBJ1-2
CASSELARGYTF
TGTGCCAGCAGTGAATTGGCCAGGGGCTACACCTTC
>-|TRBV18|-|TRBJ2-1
CASSPGTSPPNEQFF
TGTGCCAGCTCGCCCGGCACTAGCCCCCCAAATGAGCAGTTCTTC
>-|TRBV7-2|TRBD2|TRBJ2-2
CASSPGLGPSELFF
TGTGCCAGCAGCCCCGGACTAGGCCCATCGGAGCTGTTTTTT
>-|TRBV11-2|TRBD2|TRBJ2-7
CASSYGGGYEQYF
TGTGCCAGCAGCTACGGGGGGGGCTACGAGCAGTACTTC
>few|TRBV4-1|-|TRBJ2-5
CASSRSSQETQYF
TGCGCCAGCAGCCGGAGCTCTCAAGAGACCCAGTACTTC
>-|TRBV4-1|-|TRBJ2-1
CASSQEPRGINEQFF
TGCGCCAGCAGCCAAGAGCCGCGAGGGATTAATGAGCAGTTCTTC
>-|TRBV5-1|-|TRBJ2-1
CASSLVFRGGAYNEQFF
TGCGCCAGCAGCTTGGTTTTTAGAGGAGGAGCTTACAATGAGCAGTTCTTC
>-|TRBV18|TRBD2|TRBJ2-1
CASSRISGGGDNEQFF
TGTGCCAGCTCACGGATTAGCGGGGGGGGAGACAATGAGCAGTTCTTC
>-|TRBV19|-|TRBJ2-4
CASSPSGNIQYF
TGTGCCAGTAGTCCCTCCGGGAACATTCAGTACTTC
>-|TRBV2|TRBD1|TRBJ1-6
CASRTRQGNSPLHF
TGTGCCAGCAGGACAAGACAGGGAAATTCACCCCTCCACTTT
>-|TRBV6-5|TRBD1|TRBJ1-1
CASSYGGQGFGEAFF
TGTGCCAGCAGTTACGGGGGACAGGGATTTGGTGAAGCTTTCTTT
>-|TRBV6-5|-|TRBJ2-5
CASSRVIQETQYF
TGTGCCAGCAGTCGGGTTATTCAAGAGACCCAGTACTTC
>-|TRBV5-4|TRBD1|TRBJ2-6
CASSLGQGGGANVLTF
TGTGCCAGCAGCCTTGGACAGGGAGGTGGGGCCAACGTCCTGACTTTC
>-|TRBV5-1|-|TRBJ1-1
CASRTQQGGTEAFF
TGCGCCAGCAGGACACAACAGGGTGGAACTGAAGCTTTCTTT
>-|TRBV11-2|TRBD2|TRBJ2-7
CASSLVAASGSYEQYF
TGTGCCAGCAGCTTAGTTGCGGCTAGCGGCTCCTACGAGCAGTACTTC
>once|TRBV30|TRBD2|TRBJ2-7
CAWSGGLAGGYEQYF
TGTGCCTGGAGTGGGGGACTAGCGGGAGGCTACGAGCAGTACTTC
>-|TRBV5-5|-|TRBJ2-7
CASSFSQGAYEQYF
TGTGCCAGCAGCTTCTCGCAGGGTGCCTACGAGCAGTACTTC
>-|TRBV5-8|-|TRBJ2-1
CASSLGTVYNEQFF
TGTGCCAGCAGCTTGGGGACAGTCTACAATGAGCAGTTCTTC
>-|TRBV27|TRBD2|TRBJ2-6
CASTPRGTSAANTGTNVLTF
TGTGCCAGCACGCCCAGAGGGACTAGCGCCGCGAATACTGGGACCAACGTCCTGACTTTC
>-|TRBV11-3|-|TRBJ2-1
CASSLVNSEQFF
TGTGCCAGCAGCTTAGTGAACAGTGAGCAGTTCTTC
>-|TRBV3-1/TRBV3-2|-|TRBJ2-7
CASSHTDSYEQYF
TGTGCCAGCAGCCATACAGATTCCTACGAGCAGTACTTC
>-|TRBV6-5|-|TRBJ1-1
CASSYSGGNTEAFF
TGTGCCAGCAGTTACTCGGGGGGAAACACTGAAGCTTTCTTT
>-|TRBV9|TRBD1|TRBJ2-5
CASSLRDSMSVETQYF
TGTGCCAGCAGCCTCCGGGACAGCATGTCTGTAGAGACCCAGTACTTC
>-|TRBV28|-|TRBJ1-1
CASSSDSMNTEAFF
TGTGCCAGCAGCTCAGACAGCATGAACACTGAAGCTTTCTTT
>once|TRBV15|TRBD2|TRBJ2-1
CATSRDRTSGRFGYNEQFF
TGTGCCACCAGCAGAGATAGGACTAGCGGGAGGTTTGGCTACAATGAGCAGTTCTTC
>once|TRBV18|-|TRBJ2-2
CASSPDTYNTGELFF
TGTGCCAGCTCACCAGACACTTACAACACCGGGGAGCTGTTTTTT
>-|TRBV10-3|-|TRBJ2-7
CAINYRDWGEQYF
TGTGCCATCAATTACAGGGATTGGGGAGAGCAGTACTTC
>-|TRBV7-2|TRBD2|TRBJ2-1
CASSLRLAGNSYNEQFF
TGTGCCAGCAGCTTAAGACTAGCGGGGAACTCCTACAATGAGCAGTTCTTC
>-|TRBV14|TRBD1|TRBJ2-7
CASSRTGEPYEQYF
TGTGCCAGCAGCCGGACAGGGGAACCCTACGAGCAGTACTTC
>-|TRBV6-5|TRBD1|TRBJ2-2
CASSLGQGTGELFF
TGTGCCAGCAGCCTCGGACAGGGAACCGGGGAGCTGTTTTTT
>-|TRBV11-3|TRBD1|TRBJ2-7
CASGTGTGYSHEQYF
TGTGCCAGCGGAACCGGGACAGGGTATAGCCACGAGCAGTACTTC